This TCR beta chain came from a study of blood T cell repertoires in COVID-19 (dated by TCRdb to 2019 to 2021). With regard to the full study: Collaborator samples came from the United States, Italy and Spain and covered acute and convalescent phases of COVID-19. The prospective study material was composed of cDNA or gDNA derived from T cells, B-cell-depleted T cells, or PBMCs. The dataset comprised deeply sampled blood TCRbeta repertoires from subjects exposed to, actively infected with, or recovered from COVID-19. The repertoires were made available in a free public database intended to serve as a resource for research on the immune response to SARS-CoV-2. Samples came from the ongoing ImmuneRACE study (first 160 participants) plus 1,254 subjects from 6 global collaborators. Nearly every sample came with metadata listing a de-identified subject ID, COVID-19 status, age in years and sex. Where available, HLA class I and class II types were obtained from metadata supplied by the sample provider rather than from assay-based typing. Broader findings and caveats from the paper: How much clinical and demographic metadata was included differed by source and by participant, and the metadata was provided uncurated.

Each collaborating institution followed its own protocols to collect whole blood in K2EDTA tubes. Collaborator samples were shipped for TCRbeta analysis as frozen whole blood, isolated PBMCs, or DNA extracted from either sample type. Comment on this clone: The antigen this receptor binds is unknown. Nothing much larger sits one base from this clone, and base qualities are not available.

TCRbeta CDR3 regions were amplified from genomic DNA using the immunoSEQ Assay, a bias-controlled multiplex PCR. Per the original workflow: Nucleated cell counts per sample were estimated from amplification of reference gene primers within the assay. To quantify the absolute abundance of each unique TCRbeta CDR3 rearrangement, sequence reads were collapsed and filtered. Productive Simpson clonality was computed per sample as the square root of Simpson's diversity index over productive rearrangements. Drawn from immuneACCESS, this table holds only the in-frame rearrangements with V and J called that TCRdb kept. Clones are partly lost; checked studies trace under half to an unresolved V gene and leave the rest unexplained. D and trimming come from the DNA, and the V and J calls and clone size come from that table. This sample holds 62,000 or so clones; 70% to 90% were observed only once. The top ten hold almost 1.5% of the sample.

The clonotype comes from a woman aged 55-75 years with acute or convalescent COVID-19. The specimen sequenced was peripheral blood.

The bases read TGCGCCAGCAGTTCTGACAGGGTTGACGGCTACACCTTC. The translation is CASSSDRVDGYTF. The sequence is built from TRBV10-1 and TRBJ1-2, with 7 bases matching TRBD1. Ends trimmed: V by 5 bases, J by 8 bases; bases unmatched to a gene: 8. The CDR3, from cysteine to phenylalanine, totals 13 residues. Just CDR3 DNA is preserved here, 39 bases in frame from base 1. From the germline V gene (reference sequence), CDR1 is WNHNN and CDR2 is SYGVQD.